This entry concerns a single T cell receptor beta chain. Its target is unknown. The data were obtained in a study of T cells in Graves' hyperthyroidism and ophthalmopathy. Study conclusions and caveats: Using 13 V-J features, a model discriminated ophthalmopathy from stable hyperthyroidism. Blood samples included most of the expanded thyroid clonotypes exceeding 0.001.

Unmatched junction bases numbered 10, after V lost 4 bases and J lost 4 bases. The CDR3 runs 18 residues. In germline, CDR1 is KGHDR, CDR2 SFDVKD. Using RNA transcripts as the source, TCR beta CDR3 regions were amplified. HTBI primers drove first-round RT-PCR of the TCR CDR3. Each CDR3 protein gets one entry after TCRdb re-called the multiplex PCR reads with MiXCR. The sample includes 500,000 or so distinct CDR3 sequences, roughly 15% of them seen just once. Reasons for excluding patients were uncontrolled infection, other autoimmune disease, pregnancy or lactation. The PBMCs had their origin in roughly 9.4 ml of fresh peripheral blood.

The rearrangement joins TRBV24-1 to TRBJ2-6; 9 nucleotides align to TRBD1. The clonotype was recovered from a woman under 30 with Graves' ophthalmopathy. The source material was blood. The CDR3 loop reads CATSDSTHRGRGANVLTF. DNA of the CDR3: TGTGCCACCAGTGACTCCACTCACAGGGGGCGAGGGGCCAACGTCCTGACTTTC.